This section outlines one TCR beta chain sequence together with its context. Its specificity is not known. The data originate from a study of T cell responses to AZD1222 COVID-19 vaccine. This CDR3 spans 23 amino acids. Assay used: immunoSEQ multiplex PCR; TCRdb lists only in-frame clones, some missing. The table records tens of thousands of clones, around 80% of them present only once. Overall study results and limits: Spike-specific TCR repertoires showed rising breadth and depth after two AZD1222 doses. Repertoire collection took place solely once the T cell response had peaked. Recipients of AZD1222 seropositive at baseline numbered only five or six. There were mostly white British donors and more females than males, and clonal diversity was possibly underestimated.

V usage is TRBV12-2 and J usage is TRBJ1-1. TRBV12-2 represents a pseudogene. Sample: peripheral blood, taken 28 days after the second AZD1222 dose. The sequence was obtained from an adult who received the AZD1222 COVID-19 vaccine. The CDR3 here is CASRLGSTGKDGGVTAMNTEAFF. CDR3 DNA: TGTGCAAGTCGCTTAGGCTCGACAGGGAAGGATGGGGGGGTGACTGCAATGAACACTGAAGCTTTCTTT.